This T cell receptor (beta chain) was profiled in a study of T cell responses to AZD1222 COVID-19 vaccine. Study findings and constraints: Repertoire collection took place solely once the T cell response had peaked. Clonal diversity was possibly underestimated, and white British individuals and females predominated among donors. Among vaccine-associated CD4 TCRs, coverage spanned spike, with dominance at 160-218 and 743-854. AZD1222 recipients seropositive at baseline numbered only five or six.

Note on this clone: Its antigen remains unidentified.

The germline CDR1 and CDR2 sequences are MNHEY and SVGAGI. V was pared by 2 bases and J by 10 bases, with 13 bases of the junction left unmatched. The CDR3 is made up of 16 amino acids. Only in-frame clones appear in the TCRdb table, and some are missing; sequencing was by immunoSEQ multiplex PCR. The sample has tens of thousands of clones, around nine tenths seen once. V is TRBV6-5 and J is TRBJ1-1; 10 bases match TRBD1. This TCR derives from an adult who received the AZD1222 COVID-19 vaccine. Sample: peripheral blood, taken 28 days after the second AZD1222 dose. CDR3 in DNA: TGTGCCAGCAGTTACACCCTTAGACAGGGGGCTGATAGAGCTTTCTTT. Its translation is CASSYTLRQGADRAFF.